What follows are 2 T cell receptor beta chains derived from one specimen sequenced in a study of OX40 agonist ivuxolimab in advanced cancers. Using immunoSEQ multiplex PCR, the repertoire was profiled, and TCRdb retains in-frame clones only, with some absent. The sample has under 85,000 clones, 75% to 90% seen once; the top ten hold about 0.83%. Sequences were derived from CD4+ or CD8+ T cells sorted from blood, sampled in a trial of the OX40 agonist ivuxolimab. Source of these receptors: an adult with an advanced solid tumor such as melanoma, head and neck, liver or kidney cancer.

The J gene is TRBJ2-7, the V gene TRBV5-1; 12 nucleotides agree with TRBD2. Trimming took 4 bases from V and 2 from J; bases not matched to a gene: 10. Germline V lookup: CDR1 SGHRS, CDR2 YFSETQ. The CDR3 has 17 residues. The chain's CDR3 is CASSEGGTSGLTYEQYF. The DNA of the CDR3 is TGCGCCAGCAGCGAAGGCGGGACTAGCGGGCTTACCTACGAGCAGTACTTC.

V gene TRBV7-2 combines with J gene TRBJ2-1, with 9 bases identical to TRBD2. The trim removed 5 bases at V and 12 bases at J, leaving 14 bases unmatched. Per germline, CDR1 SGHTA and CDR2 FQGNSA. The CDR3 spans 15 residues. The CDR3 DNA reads TGTGCCAGCAGCCCATTAGCGGGAGACCAGTTCGGGCAGTTCTTC. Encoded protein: CASSPLAGDQFGQFF.